The 17 T cell receptor beta chains listed next were all sequenced from one sample in a study of naive and memory T cell subsets (dated by TCRdb to about 2017). The meaning of the sample's treatment or condition label: skin biopsy from saline-injected control site (resident skin T cells). Total RNA was treated with RQ1 DNase, without cell sorting, prior to reverse transcription, with an input of roughly 1 to 1,100 ng being targeted. The method was UMI-ligation and nested PCR. The listed sequencing device is Illumina MiSeq. Four rounds of PCR, run with the SP2 primer together with nested alpha and beta constant region primers, were used to amplify the ligated cDNA. TCRdb trimmed the raw reads at Q25, called clones with MiXCR and kept productive beta chains. Rows are combined by CDR3 protein, so each entry shows the most common genes and DNA. The sample includes approximately 2,000 distinct CDR3 sequences, with around 4.4% observed a single time. Approximately 20% of the sample is held by the ten biggest clonotypes.

The specimen was skin, collected from a saline injection site in the skin. These receptors came from an adult in good health.

By frequency in the sample, this clonotype is medium-sized. The rearrangement links TRBV5-1 to TRBJ1-1; the D is unclear. The germline gives CDR1 SGHRS, CDR2 YFSETQ. V was clipped by 3 bases and J by 10 bases, with 19 bases between them. CDR3 size: 14 residues. CDR3 sequence: CASSSLPDTVGAFF. DNA for the CDR3: TGCGCCAGCAGCTCACTACCTGACACCGTGGGAGCTTTCTTT.

This clonotype was picked up many times. The chain links TRBV5-6 to TRBJ1-5; no definite D call. CDR1 is SGHDT, CDR2 YYEEEE, per germline. The CDR3 has 14 amino acids. V was trimmed by 0 bases and J by 6 bases, leaving 10 bases between them. This CDR3 is CASSLVGSGQPQHF. The CDR3 DNA is TGTGCCAGCAGCTTGGTCGGGTCGGGTCAGCCCCAGCATTTT.

This clonotype is labeled medium-sized. This chain joins TRBV6-6 and TRBJ1-2; 7 bases are a match to TRBD1. J lost 4 bases, V lost 5 bases, and 7 bases had no gene match. The germline gives CDR1 MNHNY, CDR2 SVGAGI (reference sequence). The CDR3 has 14 amino acids. CDR3 sequence reads: CASSPPGQLYGYTF. The CDR3 DNA reads TGTGCCAGCAGTCCGCCGGGACAGCTCTATGGCTACACCTTC.

This clonotype is classed as medium-sized (0.01 to 0.1%). The CDR3 loop reads CASSQDFGGTRGYTF. The CDR3, as DNA: TGCGCCAGCAGCCAAGACTTCGGGGGGACCCGTGGCTACACCTTC. The gene calls are TRBV4-3 and TRBJ1-2, with D possibly matching TRBD1 (5 bases). V gave up 0 bases and J gave up 7 bases, with 15 bases separating them. CDR1 LGHNA and CDR2 YSLEER come from the germline V gene. The CDR3 is made up of 15 amino acids.

This clonotype is judged medium-sized (0.01 to 0.1%). V is TRBV6-5 and J is TRBJ2-7; D may correspond to TRBD1 or TRBD2 (5 bases each). The CDR3 totals 14 residues. V lost 0 bases to trimming and J lost 1 base, with 7 bases between them. CDR1 MNHEY and CDR2 SVGAGI come from the germline V gene. The CDR3, as DNA: TGTGCCAGCAGTTACTCGAGGGGTTCCTACGAGCAGTACTTC. Amino acid sequence: CASSYSRGSYEQYF.

Relative to its sample, this clonotype is medium-sized. Since no conserved phenylalanine or tryptophan closes the CDR3, a read error is the likely cause. The limits of the CDR3 on the DNA are not certain, so only TCRdb's listed CDR3 is given. This sequence joins TRBV11-3 and TRBJ2-7; TRBD1 reflects the table's D call only, with no check against the DNA. The CDR3 is 11 amino acids long, termini counted. Germline V gives CDR1 SGHNT, CDR2 YENEEA. This CDR3 is CASSPTVSGEP.

This clonotype is categorized as medium-sized. This chain connects TRBV20-1 to TRBJ2-3, with TRBD2 matching over 8 bases. Trimming at V came to 4 bases and at J to 2 bases, leaving 8 bases not matched to a gene. Germline-derived CDR1 and CDR2 are DFQATT and SNEGSKA (reference sequence). There are 15 residues in the CDR3. CDR3: CSAKHLAGSTDTQYF. As DNA, the CDR3 is TGCAGTGCTAAGCACCTAGCGGGTTCCACAGATACGCAGTATTTT.

By share, this clonotype ranks as medium-sized. The chain has TRBV25-1 and TRBJ2-7; D is possibly TRBD1 (5 bases). The CDR3 runs 12 residues. V lost 3 bases to trimming and J lost 4 bases, with 7 bases between them. Per the germline V gene, CDR1 is MGHDK and CDR2 is SYGVNS. In DNA form, the CDR3 reads TGTGCCAGCAGTGAGCAGGGATACGAGCAGTACTTC. It yields the protein CASSEQGYEQYF.

This clonotype is classed as medium-sized. CDR3 coding DNA: TGTGCCAGCAGCCAATCCGGGGCCGGAGATACGCAGTATTTT. It yields the protein CASSQSGAGDTQYF. This chain uses TRBV7-3 with TRBJ2-3; D might be TRBD1 or TRBD2, each matching 5 bases. Per the germline V gene, CDR1 is SGHTA and CDR2 is FQGTGA. This CDR3 spans 14 amino acids. Trimming took 5 bases from V and 5 from J, leaving 14 bases between them.

This clonotype showed up many times. This rearrangement joins TRBV12-3 or TRBV12-4 to TRBJ1-1, with D possibly TRBD1 on 6 matching bases. The CDR3 spans 15 residues. V was cut by 5 bases and J by 5 bases, with 18 bases left in between. This CDR3 reads CASSPLGVQGTEAFF. CDR3 bases: TGTGCCAGCAGTCCCCTTGGGGTACAGGGTACTGAAGCTTTCTTT.

This clonotype was counted many times. This chain uses TRBV11-2 with TRBJ2-7; 8 positions agree with TRBD1. After removal of 6 bases from V and 0 bases from J, the junction contained 4 bases not matched to a gene. The CDR3 covers 14 residues. CDR1 is SGHAT and CDR2 is FQNNGV in the germline V gene. The chain's CDR3 is CASRDRVSSYEQYF. The DNA for the CDR3 is TGTGCCAGCAGGGACAGGGTAAGCTCCTACGAGCAGTACTTC. Drawing the rest from reference TRBV11-2 and TRBJ2-7, the complete variable domain is EAGVAQSPRYKIIEKRQSVAFWCNPISGHATLYWYQQILGQGPKLLIQFQNNGVVDDSQLPKDRFSAERLKGVDSTLKIQPAKLEDSAVYLCASRDRVSSYEQYFGPGTRLTVT.

This clonotype is large. The rearrangement links TRBV27 to TRBJ1-6; maybe TRBD1 (6 bases). CDR1 MNHEY and CDR2 SMNVEV come from the germline V gene (reference sequence). The CDR3 consists of 16 residues. V lost 3 bases to trimming and J lost 4 bases, with 13 bases between them. The CDR3 DNA reads TGTGCCAGCAGTTTGATAGGGGGTCGTTATAATTCACCCCTCCACTTT. This translates into CASSLIGGRYNSPLHF.

This clonotype is categorized as medium-sized (0.01 to 0.1%). The chain employs TRBV6-5 and TRBJ1-5, with D perhaps TRBD1 (6 bases). The germline V gene has CDR1 MNHEY and CDR2 SVGAGI. Trimming cost V 6 bases and J 2 bases, with 14 bases left between them. The CDR3 runs to 15 residues. The DNA for the CDR3 is TGTGCCAGCAGGTCCGACAGGTTCCGCAATCAGCCCCAGCATTTT. Amino acid sequence: CASRSDRFRNQPQHF.

The sample holds many counts of this clonotype. This chain uses TRBV12-3 or TRBV12-4 with TRBJ1-2; D not certain. This CDR3 region has 12 residues. The ends were cut back, 6 bases at V and 4 bases at J, with 9 bases in the middle. The CDR3 region has the DNA TGTGCCAGCAGCACCCCTGGCTATGGCTACACCTTC. It specifies CASSTPGYGYTF.

This clonotype is categorized as medium-sized (0.01 to 0.1%). V and J are TRBV7-2 and TRBJ2-7; 7 bases fit TRBD1. This CDR3 region has 15 residues. CDR1 is SGHTA, CDR2 FQGNSA, per germline. Losses at the gene ends were 0 bases for V and 4 bases for J; bases not matched to a gene: 6. CDR3 in amino acids: CASSLAETGFYEQYF. CDR3 sequence (DNA): TGTGCCAGCAGCTTAGCTGAGACAGGGTTTTACGAGCAGTACTTC.

At least ten counts were recorded for this clonotype. The chain links TRBV12-3 or TRBV12-4 to TRBJ2-1; D is ambiguous. Trimming pared 1 base from V and 7 bases from J, leaving 5 bases between. This CDR3 is built from 12 residues. CDR3 sequence reads: CASSLGLNEQFF. The CDR3 nucleotides are TGTGCCAGCAGTTTAGGGCTGAATGAGCAGTTCTTC.

This sequence joins TRBV4-2 and TRBJ2-5; no firm D call. Germline V gene lookup returns CDR1 LGHNA and CDR2 YNFKEQ. The ends were cut back, 0 bases at V and 3 bases at J, with 2 bases in the middle. The CDR3 length is 12 residues. This CDR3 is CASSQDKETQYF. Here the CDR3 DNA reads TGTGCCAGCAGCCAAGATAAAGAGACCCAGTACTTC.